Sequencing of this T cell receptor beta chain was carried out in a study of cytomegalovirus exposure and HLA in healthy donors (dated by TCRdb to the late 2010s). General notes on the study: According to an earlier analysis of several hundred of the donors, 200 million or so T cells yielded approximately 120 million unique TCR beta sequences and approximately 280 Gb of sequence data. In a later analysis, previously published TCR beta repertoires from 666 donors were re-analyzed and high-resolution HLA genotyping was added so that TCR occurrence patterns could be studied. Across approximately 420 genotyped donors of the cohort, an average of about 240,000 unique TCR beta nucleotide sequences per donor were sequenced, and approximately 17% of those sequences were non-productive. An early release covering more than 500 HLA-typed donors comprised about 310 gigabases of sequencing data and roughly 85 million unique TCR sequences. Using immunosequencing, the study profiled T cell repertoires from 666 subjects and related those repertoires to cytomegalovirus serostatus. The study aimed to test whether cataloging public T cell receptors could reveal signatures of past pathogen exposure. The number of donors typed differed by locus, with 629-630 for A, B, C, DRB1 and DQB1, more than 500 for DQA1, 600 to 610 for DPA1, and over 400 for DPB1. Among the approximately 430 genotyped donors, approximately 76% belonged to the genetic ancestry cluster associated with self-reported Caucasian donors. Four or five DR-DQ haplotypes were handled as single units for association and clustering because linkage in the cohort was strong. A later genetic analysis used genome-wide SNP genotypes for about three fifths of the roughly 700 donors, treating that subset as a discovery cohort. HLA typing covered class I and class II loci at four-digit resolution. The later analysis used no new phenotypic data to find candidate immune exposures, relying instead on TCR beta sequences and their occurrence across donors. All discovery cohort repertoires had been generated using a single sequencing platform. To decide whether each TCR beta V gene segment behaved as functional or pseudogenic, an earlier analysis of nearly 600 of the donors relied on high-throughput TCR beta sequencing. Besides the first cohort of roughly 700 subjects, a separate validation cohort made up of 120 or so different subjects was used. Donor age, sex, ethnicity and CMV serostatus were collected together with the repertoire data. The study combined high-throughput TCR immunosequencing, statistical association of individual TCRs with disease status, and machine learning to predict cytomegalovirus infection status.

Regarding this clone: This receptor's antigen is unknown. Per-nucleotide qualities are absent, and no much larger clonotype sits a single base away.

General conclusions and limits of the study: In the study, approximately 150 TCR beta chains were listed as associated with cytomegalovirus. Across donors, most TCR sequences were observed very rarely, whereas some public TCRs were present in many individuals. This cohort had only TCR beta chains sequenced, and the lack of alpha or paired-chain data limited which features could be detected. The only immune exposure information available for the cohort was CMV serostatus. According to the authors, the approach could potentially be generalized to other disease states and immunological phenotypes. Linkage disequilibrium might explain the correlated functional status among segregating V segments, but an unknown experimental factor could not be ruled out. A later genetic analysis reported fewer N-insertions in productive TCRs among donors in an Asian-associated ancestry cluster than the approximately 670-donor mean. The classifier was reported to diagnose cytomegalovirus status with high specificity and sensitivity in both the original and validation cohorts. The presence/absence analyses assumed that sequencing depth was roughly uniform across donors, and that assumption may not be true. HLA typing was unavailable for some donors at each locus, so association tests used only the typed subset. When HLA alleles, especially DR and DQ, strongly co-occurred, attributing TCR associations to individual alleles was difficult. A later analysis associated about 17,000 TCR beta sequences with specific HLA alleles at a false discovery rate of 0.05. Some IMGT-functional V segments, including TRBV6-2 and TRBV6-3, could not be distinguished by the 87-base-pair reads and were therefore excluded. The earlier analysis of approximately 560 of the donors excluded some 16 rarely observed V segments, including chromosome 9 orphons, because counts were too low. In a later analysis, the rate of TCR association differed among HLA loci, with DRB1 alleles having the most associated TCRs and HLA-C alleles having the fewest. A few of the identified cytomegalovirus-associated TCR beta chains were confirmed in vitro to be specific for cytomegalovirus antigens. In a later analysis, HLA-associated TCR beta chains showed more clonal expansion and lower generation probabilities than non-associated chains that were equally common. The sequencing pipeline was judged likely to have produced a cluster of highly shared sequence variants as a technical artifact. Several of the top co-occurrence clusters appeared to be linked to parvovirus B19, influenza, CMV and Epstein-Barr virus, according to a later analysis. A further reported finding was that TCR beta sequences accurately predicted the HLA-A and HLA-B alleles for most subjects in the first cohort. In a later genetic analysis, a missense DCLRE1C variant was associated with V-gene and J-gene trimming of TCR beta chains, and the association was replicated in an independent cohort. Broadly in line with IMGT annotations, most TCR beta V segments showed up in productive rearrangements about 87% or about 30% of the time in an earlier analysis of 450 to 600 of the donors. According to a later analysis, most CMV-associated TCR beta chains appeared to be HLA-restricted, and the HLA associations seemed to be driven largely by CMV exposure.

Libraries were constructed by the immunoSEQ multiplex PCR assay. For the multiplex PCR, a mixture combining 60 forward primers for TCR Vbeta segments and 13 reverse primers for TCR Jbeta segments was used. The CDR3 region of rearranged TCR beta genes was amplified from genomic DNA by a multiplex PCR assay. The amplified TCR beta libraries were sequenced on the Illumina HiSeq System as 87-base-pair reads. Per the original workflow: Across the 670 or so repertoires, a later analysis counted about 81 million unique TCR beta chains, roughly 11 million of which were shared by at least two donors. Raw reads were error-corrected and collapsed into unique sequences with a nearest-neighbor algorithm that merged closely related sequences to remove PCR and sequencing errors. To assign V, D and J gene segments, CDR3 sequences were aligned to IMGT reference sequences. Each retained sequence needed at least a six-nucleotide match to both a V gene segment and a J gene segment. Rearrangements were classified as productive when the CDR3 lacked stop codons and remained in frame with V and J, and all other rearrangements were classified as non-productive. Following IMGT convention, CDR3 was defined as the stretch from the second conserved V-encoded cysteine to the conserved J-encoded phenylalanine. The earlier analysis of 587 of the donors excluded sequences that lacked an unambiguous match to a single V gene segment. An earlier analysis of several hundred of the donors classified V segments as functional when productive rearrangements were above 56.7% and as segregating when the standard deviation between donors was above 5%. To diagnose cytomegalovirus status from the catalog of TCR beta chain sequences, a statistical classification framework was built. In a later analysis, V and J genes were assigned by comparing TCR nucleotide sequences against IMGT/GENE-DB human TR gene sequences. In a later analysis, CDR3 sequences and most-parsimonious VDJ recombination scenarios were assigned using the TCRdist pipeline. A later analysis defined each TCR beta chain by its CDR3 amino acid sequence plus V-gene family, and excluded reads lacking a unique V-gene family. In a later analysis, around 600 highly shared, low-generation-probability nucleotide sequences were removed to address suspected cross-contamination and a sequencing artifact. For each public chain, a later analysis derived a clonal expansion index from normalized ranks of inferred template counts within each repertoire. Generation probabilities in a later analysis came from a VDJ recombination model fitted to out-of-frame rearrangements, and those results were checked against IGoR. In a later analysis, TCR-TCR, TCR-HLA and TCR-CMV co-occurrence was scored with hypergeometric tests, and a repertoire-size bias correction was applied to TCR pairs. In a later analysis, false discovery rates were estimated by permuting HLA or CMV assignments 20 times. In a later analysis, co-occurring TCRs were grouped using DBSCAN, with TCRdist sequence similarity added in when clustering inside HLA-allele-positive subsets. Repertoires with fewer than 30,000 or more than 120,000 public chains were left out of co-occurrence clustering, as were five repertoires with anomalous nucleotide sharing. TCRdb holds this immuneACCESS table with in-frame rearrangements only. Some clones are missing; in checked studies, unresolved V genes explain under half, and the rest has no known cause. That table supplies the V and J calls and clone size; D and trimming were determined from the DNA. The sample data list 65,000 to 75,000 clones, and roughly 68% of these were observed just once. The top ten clones comprise more than 9.5% of the sample.

CDR1 and CDR2 are drawn from the germline V gene: SGHRS, YFSETQ. The CDR3 goes from the cysteine to the phenylalanine over 14 residues. CDR3 DNA is the only sequence kept; it has 42 bases, read in frame from the first base. V is reduced by 0 bases and J by 2 bases, leaving a spacing of 9 bases between them. In total, fewer than 750 healthy bone marrow donors made up the cohort. All cohort members were sampled while nominally healthy, although unrecorded immune exposures were likely present. The donor was CMV seropositive and belonged to the group of some 290 seropositive cohort members. Each donor provided a peripheral blood sample, and peripheral blood mononuclear cells were used for TCR beta sequencing. Genomic DNA was extracted from the blood cell samples with the Qiagen DNeasy Blood Extraction Kit.

This chain joins TRBV5-1 to TRBJ2-7; the D gene is unclear. The sequenced material came from PBMCs. This clonotype was sampled from a woman aged 55-69 years in good health and CMV-seropositive. The base sequence is TGCGCCAGCAGCTTGGGGGCACTCCCCTACGAGCAGTACTTC. Translated, it gives CASSLGALPYEQYF.